A single sample is the source of the 25 T cell receptor beta chains below, sequenced in a study of CXCR3-negative and CXCR3-positive naive CD8 T cells. Broader study findings: Hydrophobicity of TRB CDR3s was greater in CXCR3-positive naive cells than in CXCR3-negative naive cells.

No antigen has been assigned to these receptors. Libraries of TRB cDNA were made by 5' RACE and carried UMIs. TCRdb derives one entry per CDR3 protein from the 5' RACE reads, leaving out DNA. In total, the table holds about 150,000 distinct CDR3 sequences. Sequencing was done on a sample of naive CXCR3+ CD8+ T cells from blood. Subset reported: CD45RO-CCR7+CD27+CD95- naive CD8+ T cells expressing CXCR3 (TNR3+). Receptors originate from a human donor in good health. Some clones in this sample may be carry-over from other donors' samples.

This chain joins TRBV29-1 and TRBJ2-3; the D call of TRBD1 rests on TCRdb alone, since no DNA is present to check it. Per germline, CDR1 SQVTM and CDR2 ANQGSEA. CDR3 size: 16 residues. CDR3 residues: CSVAGLGGAFGDTQYF.

The chain employs TRBV5-1 and TRBJ2-2; the D call of TRBD1 rests on TCRdb alone, since no DNA is present to check it. The length of the CDR3 is 16 residues. CDR1 SGHRS and CDR2 YFSETQ come from the germline V gene. The CDR3 here is CASSADTGDRGGELFF. The full variable domain, rest sourced from reference TRBV5-1 and TRBJ2-2, is KAGVTQTPRYLIKTRGQQVTLSCSPISGHRSVSWYQQTPGQGLQFLFEYFSETQRNKGNFPGRFSGRQFSNSRSEMNVSTLELGDSALYLCASSADTGDRGGELFFGEGSRLTVL.

The chain links TRBV6-2 or TRBV6-3 to TRBJ2-7; TCRdb reports TRBD1, a call that lacks DNA to check it against. This CDR3 is built from 13 residues. Germline V gives CDR1 MNHEY, CDR2 SVGEGT. The CDR3 sequence: CASSSTGRYEQYF.

The chain links TRBV25-1 to TRBJ2-7. The length of the CDR3 is 11 residues. Germline loops: CDR1 MGHDK, CDR2 SYGVNS. CDR3 protein: CASSDRYEQYF.

The rearrangement uses TRBV10-3 and TRBJ2-7; TCRdb's assignment of TRBD1 cannot be checked, as there is no DNA. CDR3 length equals 14 residues. In germline, CDR1 is ENHRY, CDR2 SYGVKD. The CDR3 loop reads CAITAETGKGEQYF.

V is TRBV20-1 and J is TRBJ2-2. The length of the CDR3 is 14 residues. CDR1 is DFQATT, CDR2 SNEGSKA, per germline (reference sequence). The chain's CDR3 is CSARVAMNTGELFF.

The chain recombines TRBV29-1 with TRBJ2-1; TCRdb proposes TRBD1, but this gene call is untestable without DNA. This CDR3 is 17 amino acids long. Germline V gene sequence: CDR1 SQVTM, CDR2 ANQGSEA. CDR3: CSVDGGVRGVAPGEQFF.

The rearrangement joins TRBV29-1 to TRBJ2-2; TCRdb lists TRBD1, though no DNA is available to test this call. This CDR3 is 15 amino acids long. Germline V gives CDR1 SQVTM, CDR2 ANQGSEA. The CDR3 here is CSAGQGTRNTGELFF.

J is TRBJ2-7 and V is TRBV5-1; absent DNA, TCRdb's TRBD1 call cannot be checked. CDR1 SGHRS and CDR2 YFSETQ come from the germline V gene. The length of the CDR3 is 15 residues. CDR3 residues: CASSPPGTGFYEQYF. The whole variable domain, remainder taken from reference TRBV5-1 and TRBJ2-7, is KAGVTQTPRYLIKTRGQQVTLSCSPISGHRSVSWYQQTPGQGLQFLFEYFSETQRNKGNFPGRFSGRQFSNSRSEMNVSTLELGDSALYLCASSPPGTGFYEQYFGPGTRLTVT.

The V gene is TRBV28, the J gene TRBJ1-2; TCRdb returns TRBD1, unconfirmable since there is no DNA. The length of the CDR3 is 13 residues. The V gene's germline CDR1 is MDHEN and CDR2 SYDVKM. CDR3 region: CASSFAGGYGYTF.

The CDR3 here is CASSLAGQTYEQYF. V is TRBV27 and J is TRBJ2-7; TCRdb lists TRBD1, though no DNA is available to test this call. Germline lookup yields CDR1 MNHEY and CDR2 SMNVEV (reference sequence). This CDR3 spans 14 amino acids.

The chain carries TRBV15 and TRBJ2-1. CDR1 is LNHNV and CDR2 is YYDKDF in the germline V gene (reference sequence). CDR3 length: 15 amino acids. This CDR3 reads CATSRVRTAYNEQFF.

The J gene is TRBJ2-7, the V gene TRBV7-9; lacking DNA, the TRBD2 call made by TCRdb goes unchecked. Looked up from germline, CDR1 is SEHNR and CDR2 is FQNEAQ (reference sequence). The CDR3 is 15 residues long. CDR3 loop: CASSLSQSTLTEQYF.

The genes are TRBV7-2 and TRBJ2-1; TCRdb proposes TRBD2, but this gene call is untestable without DNA. The CDR3 loop spans 11 amino acids. CDR1 and CDR2 from the germline V gene are SGHTA and FQGNSA. Here the CDR3 reads CASSPSGEQFF.

CDR3 sequence reads: CASSLHGLLKMNTEAFF. This chain links TRBV11-2 with TRBJ1-1. The CDR3 runs to 17 residues. CDR1 is SGHAT and CDR2 is FQNNGV in the germline V gene.

The gene calls are TRBV29-1 and TRBJ2-4; checking the TCRdb D call of TRBD2 is not possible without DNA. Germline V gene data show CDR1 as SQVTM and CDR2 as ANQGSEA. The CDR3 loop spans 17 amino acids. CDR3 sequence: CSVEDLASGALKNIQYF.

The rearrangement joins TRBV7-9 to TRBJ1-5. Germline V gives CDR1 SEHNR, CDR2 FQNEAQ (reference sequence). This CDR3 has 12 residues. CDR3 residues: CASSLVDQPQHF. Filled out from reference TRBV7-9 and TRBJ1-5, the complete variable domain reads DTGVSQNPRHKITKRGQNVTFRCDPISEHNRLYWYRQTLGQGPEFLTYFQNEAQLEKSRLLSDRFSAERPKGSFSTLEIQRTEQGDSAMYLCASSLVDQPQHFGDGTRLSIL.

The chain carries TRBV19 and TRBJ1-5; TCRdb lists TRBD1, though no DNA is available to test this call. The CDR3 loop spans 16 amino acids. Germline V gene lookup returns CDR1 LNHDA and CDR2 SQIVND (reference sequence). The CDR3 region is CAGSIVGVNPNQPQHF.

This chain connects TRBV19 to TRBJ2-7; lacking DNA, the TRBD1 call made by TCRdb goes unchecked. This CDR3 contains 14 residues. The germline gives CDR1 LNHDA, CDR2 SQIVND (reference sequence). The CDR3 loop reads CASSFAGTAYEQYF.

The chain recombines TRBV20-1 with TRBJ2-5. Germline lookup yields CDR1 DFQATT and CDR2 SNEGSKA (reference sequence). The CDR3 sequence is 14 residues long. This CDR3 is CSARDRRVGETQYF.

The rearrangement joins TRBV12-3 or TRBV12-4 to TRBJ1-6. This CDR3 is 15 amino acids long. This chain's CDR3 is CASSLSGRANSPLHF.

The V and J genes are TRBV5-1 and TRBJ2-1; the D call of TRBD2 rests on TCRdb alone, since no DNA is present to check it. Germline values: CDR1 SGHRS, CDR2 YFSETQ. The CDR3 extends over 17 amino acids. This CDR3 reads CASSLLAGEHSYNEQFF.

The chain has TRBV28 and TRBJ2-7; as DNA is missing, the TRBD1 call by TCRdb cannot be tested. The germline V gene encodes CDR1 MDHEN and CDR2 SYDVKM. This CDR3 has 20 amino acids. The CDR3 region is CASSPTLPGTGGRSSYEQYF. The full variable domain, its missing parts supplied by reference TRBV28 and TRBJ2-7, is DVKVTQSSRYLVKRTGEKVFLECVQDMDHENMFWYRQDPGLGLRLIYFSYDVKMKEKGDIPEGYSVSREKKERFSLILESASTNQTSMYLCASSPTLPGTGGRSSYEQYFGPGTRLTVT.

This chain connects TRBV15 to TRBJ2-1; TCRdb names TRBD1, which stays unverified in the absence of DNA. CDR1 and CDR2 from the germline V gene are LNHNV and YYDKDF (reference sequence). This CDR3 is built from 17 residues. The CDR3 sequence is CATSPPLGPSSYNEQFF.

The chain is built from TRBV19 and TRBJ2-1. Germline V gives CDR1 LNHDA, CDR2 SQIVND (reference sequence). This CDR3 is 11 amino acids long. This CDR3 reads CATIRSDEQFF. Variable domain in full (rest from reference TRBV19 and TRBJ2-1): DGGITQSPKYLFRKEGQNVTLSCEQNLNHDAMYWYRQDPGQGLRLIYYSQIVNDFQKGDIAEGYSVSREKKESFPLTVTSAQKNPTAFYLCATIRSDEQFFGPGTRLTVL.